The clone carrying this T cell receptor beta chain was seen only a few times. Antigen unknown. The CDR3 runs 13 residues. V was clipped by 6 bases and J by 8 bases; unmatched bases: 7. From germline, CDR1 is SGHNT and CDR2 YYREEE (reference sequence). The isolated RNA, all of it, was reverse transcribed, so expressed TCRB transcripts were what got sequenced. Samples of naive, central memory and regulatory T cells yielded a mean of around 3.4 million reads. TCRdb's copy holds only in-frame clones and misses some; the assay was immunoSEQ multiplex PCR. The table records about 650,000 clones, 9.5% to 15% of them present only once. This specimen belongs to a study of beta chain features in type 1 diabetes. Whole-study findings and limits: There was a moderate but significant shortening of TCRB CDR3s in all four CD4+ subsets of Type 1 diabetes patients.

This clonotype was sampled from a man between 25 and 39 years old with type 1 diabetes. The rearrangement uses TRBV5-4 and TRBJ1-4; 7 positions agree with TRBD1. Sequences were obtained from naive CD4+ T cells from blood. The CDR3 here is CASKRQGEEKLFF. In DNA, the CDR3 is TGTGCCAGCAAGCGGCAGGGGGAAGAAAAACTGTTTTTT. Drawing the rest from reference TRBV5-4 and TRBJ1-4, the complete variable domain is ETGVTQSPTHLIKTRGQQVTLRCSSQSGHNTVSWYQQALGQGPQFIFQYYREEENGRGNFPPRFSGLQFPNYSSELNVNALELDDSALYLCASKRQGEEKLFFGSGTQLSVL.